This entry is about one T cell receptor beta chain. Its antigen is unidentified. CDR1 and CDR2 from the germline V gene are SGHTA and FQGTGA. The CDR3 loop spans 15 amino acids. Trimming shortened V by 4 bases and J by 0 bases, and 7 bases separated the two germline ends. An immunoSEQ assay, version v3.0, was performed at survey level. Sequencing was performed with immunoSEQ multiplex PCR; in TCRdb, only in-frame clones are kept and a portion is missing. This table has 13,000 to 15,000 clones, over 70% appearing once. The data were obtained in a study of long-term antiretroviral therapy in people with HIV. Across the whole study: Samples collected earliest predate the 2015 immediate-ART recommendation by about a decade.

Study observations and caveats: Clonotypes expanded prior to ART showed repertoire dominance at all sampled time points. After ART, diversity increased yet remained lower than transplant donor controls.

V usage is TRBV7-3 and J usage is TRBJ2-6, with D perhaps assigned TRBD1 or TRBD2 (5 bases each). Specimen: unsorted PBMCs, collected 1.3 years before starting antiretroviral therapy. The receptor comes from a man aged 40-50 years with HIV. CDR3 residues: CASSSGTSGANVLTF. CDR3 sequence (DNA): TGTGCCAGCAGCTCCGGGACCTCTGGGGCCAACGTCCTGACTTTC. Drawing the rest from reference TRBV7-3 and TRBJ2-6, the complete variable domain is GAGVSQTPSNKVTEKGKYVELRCDPISGHTALYWYRQSLGQGPEFLIYFQGTGAADDSGLPNDRFFAVRPEGSVSTLKIQRTERGDSAVYLCASSSGTSGANVLTFGAGSRLTVL.